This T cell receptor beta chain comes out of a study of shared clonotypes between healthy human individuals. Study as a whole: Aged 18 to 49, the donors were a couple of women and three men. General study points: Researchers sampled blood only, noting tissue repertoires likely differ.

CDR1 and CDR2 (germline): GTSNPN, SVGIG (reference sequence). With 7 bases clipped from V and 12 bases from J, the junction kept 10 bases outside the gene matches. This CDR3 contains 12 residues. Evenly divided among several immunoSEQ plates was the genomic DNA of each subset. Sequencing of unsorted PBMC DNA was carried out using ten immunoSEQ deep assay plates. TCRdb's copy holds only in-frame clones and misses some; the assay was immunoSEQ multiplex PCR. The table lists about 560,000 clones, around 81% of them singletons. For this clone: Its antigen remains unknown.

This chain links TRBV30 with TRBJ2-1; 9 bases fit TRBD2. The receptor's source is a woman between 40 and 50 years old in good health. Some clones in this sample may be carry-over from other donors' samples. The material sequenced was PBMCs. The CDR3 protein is CALAAGGIGQFF. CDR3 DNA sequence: TGTGCCTTGGCGGCGGGAGGGATAGGGCAGTTCTTC.